Listed here are 7 T cell receptor beta chains from one sample, sequenced in a study of regulatory T cells in long-lasting Graves disease. The time point is: newly diagnosed GD, antithyroid drugs for less than 3 months. Generation of the TCR library employed RNA extracted from PBMCs. Building of the TCR beta libraries involved iRepertoire HTBI primers and Arm-PCR of CDR3 regions. TCRdb reanalysed the multiplex PCR reads using MiXCR and keeps one entry per CDR3 protein. The sample carries approximately 540,000 distinct CDR3 sequences, 12% recorded once. The sample was also reused in another study, on T cells in Graves' hyperthyroidism and ophthalmopathy.

The material was peripheral blood mononuclear cells (PBMCs), obtained at new diagnosis, from a patient treated with antithyroid drugs. Receptor source: a woman aged 30 to 39 with Graves disease.

The V call is TRBV9, the J call TRBJ2-6, with D possibly being TRBD1 or TRBD2 (5 bases each). Germline CDR1 and CDR2: SGDLS and YYNGEE. This CDR3 comprises 19 residues. V was pared by 4 bases and J by 0 bases, with 20 bases between. The CDR3 reads CASSPRAGSSASGANVLTF. As DNA, the CDR3 is TGTGCCAGCAGCCCTCGGGCAGGGAGCTCGGCCTCTGGGGCCAACGTCCTGACTTTC.

This clonotype was observed many times. The chain links TRBV27 to TRBJ1-4; D is uncertain. V was cut by 2 bases and J by 5 bases, with 9 bases left in between. The CDR3 extends over 14 amino acids. CDR1 and CDR2 from the germline V gene are MNHEY and SMNVEV (reference sequence). DNA for the CDR3: TGTGCCAGCAGTTTAAGGCTGAGCAATGAAAAACTGTTTTTT. It specifies CASSLRLSNEKLFF.

This clonotype occurred many times. The chain couples TRBV5-1 to TRBJ2-7; perhaps TRBD2 as D (5 bases). The CDR3 runs to 13 residues. Germline V gene lookup returns CDR1 SGHRS and CDR2 YFSETQ. V was shortened by 7 bases and J by 4 bases, with 15 bases between the two germline ends. The CDR3 coding sequence is TGCGCCAGCGCTAGCACCTTTCGTTACGAGCAGTACTTC. Residues: CASASTFRYEQYF.

A few counts support this clonotype. The rearrangement links TRBV2 to TRBJ1-1; 7 nucleotides agree with TRBD1. CDR1 is SNHLY and CDR2 is FYNNEI in the germline V gene. The CDR3 covers 14 residues. Trimming removed 6 bases from V and 4 bases from J; junction bases left unmatched: 8. The CDR3 DNA reads TGTGCCAGCAGGCCGACAGGGCCGGGCACTGAAGCTTTCTTT. Its protein product is CASRPTGPGTEAFF.

On this clonotype itself: Possible read error: a much larger clone is one base away. This sequence joins TRBV6-1 and TRBJ1-1; possibly TRBD1 for D (5 bases). The germline V gene encodes CDR1 MNHNS and CDR2 SASEGT. V was cut by 8 bases and J by 4 bases, with 17 bases left in between. This CDR3 is 14 amino acids long. The CDR3 DNA reads TGTGCCAGCGCTCGCGGGGGGGTTGCCACTGAAGCTTTCTTT. Encoded protein: CASARGGVATEAFF.

There are many counts of this clonotype. The chain joins TRBV2 to TRBJ2-1, with 11 bases lining up with TRBD1. V was pared by 5 bases and J by 9 bases, with 9 bases of the junction left unmatched. The CDR3 loop spans 15 amino acids. Germline V CDR1 and CDR2: SNHLY, FYNNEI. The DNA of the CDR3 is TGTGCCAGCAGTTCCGGGACAGGGGGTCGAAGTGAGCAGTTCTTC. Protein sequence: CASSSGTGGRSEQFF.

The table lists this clonotype with many counts. The chain links TRBV2 to TRBJ2-1; D uncertain. V was cut by 7 bases and J by 0 bases, with 10 bases left in between. The CDR3 extends over 14 amino acids. Germline lookup yields CDR1 SNHLY and CDR2 FYNNEI. The CDR3 DNA sequence: TGTGCCAGCATGACGGAATCCTCCTACAATGAGCAGTTCTTC. Translated: CASMTESSYNEQFF.